A selection of T cell receptor beta chains follows, all from one sample in a study of technical replicates of blood from several donors. Assay used: immunoSEQ multiplex PCR; TCRdb lists only in-frame clones, some missing. The data contain some 85,000 clones, around 94% of them singletons. Sequenced sample: T cells isolated from PBMCs. These receptors came from a human donor in good health. The CDR3 runs from the conserved cysteine through the conserved F or W. The D gene is left open where the match is weak. Not all rows give a size; the values are once, few, many and, for expanded clones, a class.

j_call: TRBJ2-7; clone_size: NA; v_call: TRBV6-5; cdr3_length: 15; d_call: TRBD2; cdr3_nt: TGTGCCAGCAACCGGGGCGGGAGGGCCGTCGACGAGCAGTACTTC; cdr3_aa: CASNRGGRAVDEQYF
j_call: TRBJ2-7; clone_size: NA; v_call: TRBV7-9; cdr3_length: 11; d_call: NA; cdr3_nt: TGTGCCAGCAGCCTACGCTACGAGCAGTACTTC; cdr3_aa: CASSLRYEQYF
j_call: TRBJ2-7; clone_size: NA; v_call: TRBV6-5; cdr3_length: 14; d_call: TRBD2; cdr3_nt: TGTGCCAGCAGACCAAGCGGGAACTCCTACGAGCAGTACTTC; cdr3_aa: CASRPSGNSYEQYF
j_call: TRBJ1-1; clone_size: NA; v_call: TRBV2; cdr3_length: 15; d_call: NA; cdr3_nt: TGTGCCAGCACTTTAGAATGGGGGGGGAGTACTGAAGCTTTCTTT; cdr3_aa: CASTLEWGGSTEAFF
j_call: TRBJ2-3; clone_size: NA; v_call: TRBV29-1; cdr3_length: 14; d_call: NA; cdr3_nt: TGCAGCGTTGAAGATATGACTCACACAGATACGCAGTATTTT; cdr3_aa: CSVEDMTHTDTQYF
j_call: TRBJ1-2; clone_size: NA; v_call: TRBV19; cdr3_length: 13; d_call: TRBD1; cdr3_nt: TGTGCCAGTAGTATGAGGGACAGGGGTGGCTACACCTTC; cdr3_aa: CASSMRDRGGYTF
j_call: TRBJ2-1; clone_size: NA; v_call: TRBV10-3; cdr3_length: 14; d_call: TRBD2; cdr3_nt: TGTGCCGGAGGGCCGGGACTAGCAATCAATGAGCAGTTCTTC; cdr3_aa: CAGGPGLAINEQFF
j_call: TRBJ1-1; clone_size: NA; v_call: TRBV9; cdr3_length: 15; d_call: TRBD1; cdr3_nt: TGTGCCAGCAGCGGGACAGGGGGCGGTAACACTGAAGCTTTCTTT; cdr3_aa: CASSGTGGGNTEAFF
j_call: TRBJ2-7; clone_size: NA; v_call: TRBV2; cdr3_length: 11; d_call: NA; cdr3_nt: TGTGCCAGCAGTGTTAGCTACGAGCAGTACTTC; cdr3_aa: CASSVSYEQYF
j_call: TRBJ2-2; clone_size: NA; v_call: TRBV6-4; cdr3_length: 14; d_call: TRBD2; cdr3_nt: TGTGCCAGCAGCCCGGGACTAGCGTCAGGGGAGCTGTTTTTT; cdr3_aa: CASSPGLASGELFF
j_call: TRBJ2-7; clone_size: NA; v_call: TRBV9; cdr3_length: 16; d_call: TRBD1; cdr3_nt: TGTGCCAGCAGCGGGACAGGGGAAAAGAATTCCTACGAGCAGTACTTC; cdr3_aa: CASSGTGEKNSYEQYF
j_call: TRBJ1-4; clone_size: NA; v_call: TRBV5-4; cdr3_length: 14; d_call: TRBD1; cdr3_nt: TGTGCCAGCAGCCTCGGGACAGATAATGAAAAACTGTTTTTT; cdr3_aa: CASSLGTDNEKLFF
j_call: TRBJ1-1; clone_size: NA; v_call: TRBV5-5; cdr3_length: 14; d_call: NA; cdr3_nt: TGTGCCAGCAGCTTGTCAGGGGTAGTCACTGAAGCTTTCTTT; cdr3_aa: CASSLSGVVTEAFF
j_call: TRBJ2-7; clone_size: NA; v_call: TRBV27; cdr3_length: 13; d_call: TRBD1; cdr3_nt: TGTGCCAGCAAAGTCTGGGACAGGGAGGAGCAGTACTTC; cdr3_aa: CASKVWDREEQYF
j_call: TRBJ2-3; clone_size: NA; v_call: TRBV9; cdr3_length: 15; d_call: NA; cdr3_nt: TGTGCCAGCAGCGTGATGGAGGGAGTGGAAGATACGCAGTATTTT; cdr3_aa: CASSVMEGVEDTQYF
j_call: TRBJ1-5; clone_size: NA; v_call: TRBV7-9; cdr3_length: 13; d_call: NA; cdr3_nt: TGTGCCAGCAGCTTAGGGGGGGGTCAGCCCCAGCATTTT; cdr3_aa: CASSLGGGQPQHF
j_call: TRBJ2-3; clone_size: once; v_call: TRBV9; cdr3_length: 18; d_call: TRBD1; cdr3_nt: TGTGCCAGCAGCGTATCGCTATTGGTGGGACAGAGCACAGATACGCAGTATTTT; cdr3_aa: CASSVSLLVGQSTDTQYF
j_call: TRBJ2-5; clone_size: NA; v_call: TRBV6-6; cdr3_length: 14; d_call: NA; cdr3_nt: TGTGCCAGCAGTTACATGGTGGGAGGAGAGACCCAGTACTTC; cdr3_aa: CASSYMVGGETQYF
j_call: TRBJ1-1; clone_size: NA; v_call: TRBV14; cdr3_length: 13; d_call: TRBD1; cdr3_nt: TGTGCCAGCAGCCAGGAAACAGGGGGCCTAGCTTTCTTT; cdr3_aa: CASSQETGGLAFF
j_call: TRBJ2-3; clone_size: NA; v_call: TRBV7-2; cdr3_length: 18; d_call: TRBD2; cdr3_nt: TGTGCCAGCAGCTTACGGGGAGCTGCGCGGGAGGGGTTAGATACGCAGTATTTT; cdr3_aa: CASSLRGAAREGLDTQYF
j_call: TRBJ1-5; clone_size: NA; v_call: TRBV6-5; cdr3_length: 14; d_call: TRBD1; cdr3_nt: TGTGCCAGCAGCCGTGACAGGGGGTTTCAGCCCCAGCATTTT; cdr3_aa: CASSRDRGFQPQHF
j_call: TRBJ2-1; clone_size: NA; v_call: TRBV4-1; cdr3_length: 16; d_call: TRBD2; cdr3_nt: TGCGCCAGCAGCCAAGTCTGGCCGGGAGGGCCCGATGAGCAGTTCTTC; cdr3_aa: CASSQVWPGGPDEQFF
j_call: TRBJ1-1; clone_size: NA; v_call: TRBV19; cdr3_length: 14; d_call: TRBD1; cdr3_nt: TGTGCCAGTAGTTTCCGGGACAGGGGGCGCGTAGCTTTCTTT; cdr3_aa: CASSFRDRGRVAFF
j_call: TRBJ2-3; clone_size: NA; v_call: TRBV6-1; cdr3_length: 14; d_call: NA; cdr3_nt: TGTGCCAGCAGTGAATCGCTAGCTGCAGATACGCAGTATTTT; cdr3_aa: CASSESLAADTQYF
j_call: TRBJ2-3; clone_size: NA; v_call: TRBV10-2; cdr3_length: 12; d_call: NA; cdr3_nt: TGCGCCAGCAGTGAGGAGTCAGATACGCAGTATTTT; cdr3_aa: CASSEESDTQYF
j_call: TRBJ1-1; clone_size: NA; v_call: TRBV28; cdr3_length: 17; d_call: TRBD1; cdr3_nt: TGTGCCAGCAGTTTAGGCACAGGGGGTACGAGGAACACTGAAGCTTTCTTT; cdr3_aa: CASSLGTGGTRNTEAFF
j_call: TRBJ2-7; clone_size: NA; v_call: TRBV28; cdr3_length: 18; d_call: TRBD2; cdr3_nt: TGTGCCAGCAGTGAGACTCGGACTAGCGGTCCTCTCGGGTACGAGCAGTACTTC; cdr3_aa: CASSETRTSGPLGYEQYF
j_call: TRBJ1-1; clone_size: NA; v_call: TRBV29-1; cdr3_length: 13; d_call: NA; cdr3_nt: TGCAGCGTCGCCTTGGGGGGTGGCACTGAAGCTTTCTTT; cdr3_aa: CSVALGGGTEAFF
j_call: TRBJ2-7; clone_size: NA; v_call: TRBV6-5; cdr3_length: 15; d_call: TRBD1; cdr3_nt: TGTGCCAGCAGTACGGTGAGACAGGGGACCTACGAGCAGTACTTC; cdr3_aa: CASSTVRQGTYEQYF